Included here is one T cell receptor (beta chain) sequence, with context. Its matching antigen is unknown. TCRdb ran MiXCR on the reads and lists one entry per CDR3 protein. The sample yields about 400,000 distinct CDR3 sequences, approximately 30% seen once. Germline CDR1 SGHAT, CDR2 FQNNGV. The CDR3 has 17 residues. V dropped 1 base and J dropped 0; count of bases not matched to a gene: 2. This sample stems from a study of T cell repertoires in cytomegalovirus infection. About the study: Recently identified HLA-C-restricted CMV epitopes and well-studied HLA-B-restricted CMV epitopes were used by the study. An indication of both CMV infection and matching HLA type came from public TCR beta signatures. The study, taken as a whole, reports: Accumulated public TCR beta family frequency recognized individuals carrying CMV together with the relevant HLA. Ex vivo responses were dominated by HLA-C-restricted CMV-specific TCR beta clonotypes.

The chain joins TRBV11-2 to TRBJ2-3, with 12 nucleotides matching TRBD2. The sequence was collected from a human donor in good health (CMV status not recorded). Some clones in this sample may be carry-over from other donors' samples. This specimen consisted of cultured PBMCs, obtained from culture after CMV antigen stimulation. Written as DNA, the CDR3 is TGTGCCAGCAGCTTAGGGACTAGCGGGAAAAGCACAGATACGCAGTATTTT. The encoded protein is CASSLGTSGKSTDTQYF.